Each of the 25 T cell receptor beta chains below was sequenced from the same sample in a study of T-cell reconstitution after alpha-beta-depleted transplantation in children. TCRbeta library construction was performed incorporating unique molecular identifiers. TCRdb reprocessed the PCR reads with MiXCR, giving one entry per CDR3 protein. In the table there are around 440,000 distinct CDR3 sequences, roughly 15% of which are singletons. The source was PBMCs, mostly from graft donor cells, collected 360 days after TCRalphabeta/CD19-depleted stem cell transplant. These receptors were obtained from a boy under two years old who had a stem cell transplant for Wiskott-Aldrich syndrome, so the T cells may come from the graft donor.

The rearrangement links TRBV20-1 to TRBJ2-7; D unclear. The V end was cut by 0 bases, the J end by 4 bases, with 10 bases between. CDR1 is DFQATT, CDR2 SNEGSKA, per germline (reference sequence). The CDR3 consists of 13 residues. The CDR3 DNA is TGCAGTGCTAGAGAGACCCCTAGGTACGAGCAGTACTTC. Protein: CSARETPRYEQYF.

Only a few counts were recorded for this clonotype. The chain employs TRBV27 and TRBJ2-7; a weak D match, TRBD1 (6 bases). This CDR3 is built from 15 residues. Germline lookup yields CDR1 MNHEY and CDR2 SMNVEV (reference sequence). Trimming took off 6 bases at V and 0 bases at J, with 15 bases between the two ends. CDR3 nucleotides: TGTGCCAGCAGGGGTGGGACATCTTACTCCTACGAGCAGTACTTC. It encodes CASRGGTSYSYEQYF.

Only a few counts were recorded for this clonotype. This chain connects TRBV6-5 to TRBJ2-3, with D uncertain. CDR3 length equals 15 residues. From germline, CDR1 is MNHEY and CDR2 SVGAGI. Trimming left V 0 bases short and J 2 bases short, with 9 bases between. CDR3 amino acids: CASSYSLISTDTQYF. CDR3 bases: TGTGCCAGCAGTTACTCACTAATATCCACAGATACGCAGTATTTT.

The DNA of the CDR3 is TGCAGTGCGCGCCGGGGGGGGGGTACCCAGTACTTC. Translating it yields CSARRGGGTQYF. The chain combines TRBV20-1 with TRBJ2-5; TRBD2 aligns across 8 bases. CDR1 is DFQATT, CDR2 SNEGSKA, per germline (reference sequence). CDR3 length equals 12 residues. V gave up 6 bases and J gave up 8 bases; unmatched junction bases: 8.

This clonotype was recorded a few times. The gene calls are TRBV20-1 and TRBJ2-4, with D possibly being TRBD2 (6 bases). CDR1 is DFQATT, CDR2 SNEGSKA, per germline (reference sequence). Trimming stripped 3 bases from V and 1 base from J, with 10 bases between. This CDR3 is 14 amino acids long. The CDR3 reads CSASGSGAKNIQYF. CDR3 nucleotide sequence: TGCAGTGCTAGCGGGAGCGGGGCCAAAAACATTCAGTACTTC.

The V call is TRBV4-1, the J call TRBJ2-7; no clear D gene. Germline V gene data show CDR1 as MGHRA and CDR2 as YSYEKL. Trimming cost V 1 base and J 3 bases, with 13 bases left between them. This CDR3 has 15 residues. The CDR3: CASSQAGVLGYEQYF. In DNA, the CDR3 is TGCGCCAGCAGCCAAGCTGGGGTGTTGGGCTACGAGCAGTACTTC.

The genes are TRBV29-1 and TRBJ2-5; 10 bases line up with TRBD1. Germline V gene sequence: CDR1 SQVTM, CDR2 ANQGSEA. V dropped 7 bases and J dropped 4; count of bases not matched to a gene: 3. There are 12 residues in the CDR3. The CDR3 spells CSAGTGVETQYF. CDR3 nucleotide sequence: TGCAGCGCAGGGACAGGGGTAGAGACCCAGTACTTC.

Only a few counts were recorded for this clonotype. This chain links TRBV28 with TRBJ2-7; TRBD1 agrees at 9 bases. The V segment lost 6 bases and the J segment 2 bases; nucleotides outside the gene matches: 11. Germline CDR1 MDHEN, CDR2 SYDVKM. This CDR3 has 16 residues. CDR3 coding DNA: TGTGCCAGCAGCCTCTGGCCGGGACAGGGTCCCTACGAGCAGTACTTC. It yields the protein CASSLWPGQGPYEQYF.

The table lists this clonotype with a few counts. This chain joins TRBV9 and TRBJ2-5; D remains unclear. The CDR3 contains 13 residues. CDR1 SGDLS and CDR2 YYNGEE come from the germline V gene. V was trimmed by 4 bases and J by 5 bases, leaving 12 bases between them. The CDR3 region has the DNA TGTGCCAGCAGCCCGACGGGTTGGGAGACCCAGTACTTC. Amino acid sequence: CASSPTGWETQYF.

The chain carries TRBV20-1 and TRBJ2-1; TRBD2 matches 8 bases. Germline V gene data show CDR1 as DFQATT and CDR2 as SNEGSKA (reference sequence). J was trimmed by 6 bases and V by 1 base; bases with no gene match: 8. The CDR3 is made up of 15 amino acids. The CDR3 loop reads CSARGHGGASNEQFF. CDR3 in DNA: TGCAGTGCTAGAGGTCACGGGGGGGCTTCCAATGAGCAGTTCTTC.

This clonotype was counted a few times. J is TRBJ2-2 and V is TRBV6-5; D is perhaps TRBD1 (6 bases). Trimming took 4 bases from V and 6 from J, leaving 6 bases between them. This CDR3 has 12 residues. CDR1 MNHEY and CDR2 SVGAGI come from the germline V gene. CDR3 region: CASSWGPGELFF. CDR3 DNA sequence: TGTGCCAGCAGTTGGGGGCCCGGGGAGCTGTTTTTT.

The V and J genes are TRBV28 and TRBJ2-1, with D possibly matching TRBD1 (5 bases). Deletions cut 5 bases from V and 4 bases from J, with 15 bases between. The CDR3 runs 15 residues. Germline V gene lookup returns CDR1 MDHEN and CDR2 SYDVKM. CDR3 coding DNA: TGTGCCAGCAGTCTCGGTTTCAGGGTTTACAATGAGCAGTTCTTC. Translating it yields CASSLGFRVYNEQFF. Full variable domain (missing parts from reference TRBV28 and TRBJ2-1): DVKVTQSSRYLVKRTGEKVFLECVQDMDHENMFWYRQDPGLGLRLIYFSYDVKMKEKGDIPEGYSVSREKKERFSLILESASTNQTSMYLCASSLGFRVYNEQFFGPGTRLTVL.

This chain uses TRBV6-2 or TRBV6-3 with TRBJ2-2, with 9 nucleotides matching TRBD2. CDR1 is MNHEY, CDR2 SVGEGT, per germline. V lost 7 bases, J lost 5 bases, and 5 bases stayed unmatched. The CDR3 consists of 14 residues. CDR3 sequence: CASMNSGRTGELFF. Written as DNA, the CDR3 is TGTGCCAGCATGAATAGCGGGAGAACCGGGGAGCTGTTTTTT.

In DNA, the CDR3 is TGCGCCAGCAGCTTGAGTCCCGTGGGGAGTCCCGGGGAGCTGTTTTTT. Its translation: CASSLSPVGSPGELFF. V is TRBV5-1 and J is TRBJ2-2; tentatively, D is TRBD2 (5 bases). The germline V gene encodes CDR1 SGHRS and CDR2 YFSETQ. V dropped 1 base and J dropped 6 bases, with 16 bases sitting between them. The CDR3 spans 16 residues.

The sample holds a few counts of this clonotype. This chain connects TRBV18 to TRBJ2-1, with 11 bases aligning to TRBD2. The length of the CDR3 is 15 residues. Trimming cost V 6 bases and J 2 bases; bases outside gene matches: 3. The V gene's germline CDR1 is KGHSH and CDR2 LQKENI. CDR3 in amino acids: CASSAGLAAYNEQFF. The CDR3 nucleotides are TGTGCCAGCTCGGCGGGACTAGCGGCCTACAATGAGCAGTTCTTC.

This clonotype appeared a few times. The chain links TRBV7-2 to TRBJ2-7; D may be TRBD2 (6 bases). Germline V lookup: CDR1 SGHTA, CDR2 FQGNSA. The CDR3 consists of 14 residues. Trimming cost V 7 bases and J 0 bases, with 13 bases left between them. The CDR3 loop is CASNRGGSSYEQYF. The CDR3 DNA sequence: TGTGCCAGCAACCGTGGGGGGAGCTCCTACGAGCAGTACTTC.

CDR3: CASSSKQGVPINEQFF. DNA of the CDR3: TGTGCCAGCAGTTCGAAACAGGGGGTTCCCATCAATGAGCAGTTCTTC. The chain uses TRBV12-3 or TRBV12-4 and TRBJ2-1; 8 nucleotides line up with TRBD1. The V and J ends lost 4 bases and 6 bases, in that order; junction bases with no gene match: 11. The CDR3 contains 16 residues.

This clonotype showed up just a few times. The chain couples TRBV14 to TRBJ2-2; maybe TRBD1 (6 bases). This CDR3 comprises 19 residues. V was cut by 4 bases and J by 2 bases, with 23 bases left in between. In germline, CDR1 is SGHDN, CDR2 FVKESK. The CDR3 nucleotides read TGTGCCAGCAGCCCGAAGGCCGACAGAAGGGGGATTAACACCGGGGAGCTGTTTTTT. This gives the protein CASSPKADRRGINTGELFF.

The rearrangement links TRBV4-1 to TRBJ1-1; D ambiguous. The germline V and J ends were trimmed by 4 bases and 5 bases, with 11 bases remaining between them. The CDR3 is 13 amino acids. CDR1 MGHRA and CDR2 YSYEKL come from the germline V gene. The CDR3 loop reads CASSLIYGTEAFF. Here the CDR3 DNA reads TGCGCCAGCAGCCTAATATATGGGACTGAAGCTTTCTTT.

The chain is built from TRBV6-5 and TRBJ2-7; no definite D call. The CDR3 runs 14 residues. Germline V gene data show CDR1 as MNHEY and CDR2 as SVGAGI. V lost 2 bases to trimming and J lost 0 bases, with 8 bases between them. Here the CDR3 reads CASSYSSSSYEQYF. The CDR3 DNA sequence: TGTGCCAGCAGTTACAGCTCTAGCTCCTACGAGCAGTACTTC.

The chain links TRBV10-3 to TRBJ2-3; D not certain. The CDR3 extends over 14 amino acids. V was clipped by 6 bases and J by 14 bases, with 24 bases between them. Germline CDR1 is ENHRY and CDR2 is SYGVKD. Written as DNA, the CDR3 is TGTGCCATCAGCCCCCGCCGCTTCACACACCCCCCGTATTTT. It translates to CAISPRRFTHPPYF.

The chain employs TRBV27 and TRBJ2-7; 7 bases are a match to TRBD2. Per the germline V gene, CDR1 is MNHEY and CDR2 is SMNVEV (reference sequence). Unmatched junction bases numbered 4, after V lost 6 bases and J lost 2 bases. The CDR3 spans 13 residues. CDR3: CASRSSGTYEQYF. The CDR3 DNA sequence: TGTGCCAGCAGGTCTAGCGGTACCTACGAGCAGTACTTC.

This clonotype was detected only a few times. This chain joins TRBV29-1 and TRBJ2-1; the D gene is possibly TRBD2 (6 bases). From germline, CDR1 is SQVTM and CDR2 ANQGSEA. This CDR3 is 13 amino acids long. The V end was cut by 7 bases, the J end by 0 bases, with 10 bases between. The CDR3 nucleotides are TGCAGCGAGAGGCGGGACTCCTACAATGAGCAGTTCTTC. Its translation: CSERRDSYNEQFF.

The chain has TRBV4-2 and TRBJ2-4; 10 bases match TRBD2. The V and J ends lost 5 bases and 4 bases, in that order; junction bases with no gene match: 20. Germline values: CDR1 LGHNA, CDR2 YNFKEQ. There are 20 residues in the CDR3. The DNA for the CDR3 is TGTGCCAGCAGCACCGGGGGTAGCGGGGGGCCCGGGTTGGTGAAAAACATTCAGTACTTC. Amino acids: CASSTGGSGGPGLVKNIQYF.

This clonotype was counted only a few times. V gene TRBV24-1 combines with J gene TRBJ2-1; tentative D call: TRBD2 (6 bases). The CDR3 loop spans 15 amino acids. The V and J ends lost 2 bases and 4 bases respectively, with 11 bases between them. CDR1 and CDR2 from the germline V gene are KGHDR and SFDVKD. CDR3 bases: TGTGCCACCAGTGATTGGCGGGACGGATACAATGAGCAGTTCTTC. The encoded protein is CATSDWRDGYNEQFF.